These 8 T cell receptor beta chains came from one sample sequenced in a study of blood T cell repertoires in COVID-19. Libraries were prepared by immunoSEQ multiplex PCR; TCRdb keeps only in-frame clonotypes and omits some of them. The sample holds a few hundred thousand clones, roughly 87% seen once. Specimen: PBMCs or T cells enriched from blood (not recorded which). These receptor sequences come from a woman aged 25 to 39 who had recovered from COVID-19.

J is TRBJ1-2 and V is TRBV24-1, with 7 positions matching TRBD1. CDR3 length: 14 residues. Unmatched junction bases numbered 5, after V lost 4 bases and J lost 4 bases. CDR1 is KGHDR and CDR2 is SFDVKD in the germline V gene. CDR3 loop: CATSDPGQLYGYTF. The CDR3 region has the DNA TGTGCCACCAGTGACCCGGGACAGCTCTATGGCTACACCTTC.

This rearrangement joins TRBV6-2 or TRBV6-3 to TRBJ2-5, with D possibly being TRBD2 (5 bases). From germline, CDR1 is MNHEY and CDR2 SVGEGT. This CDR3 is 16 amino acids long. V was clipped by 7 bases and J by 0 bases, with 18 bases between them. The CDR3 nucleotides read TGTGCCAGCACCCCAAGGCAGTTGCGGGACCAAGAGACCCAGTACTTC. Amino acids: CASTPRQLRDQETQYF.

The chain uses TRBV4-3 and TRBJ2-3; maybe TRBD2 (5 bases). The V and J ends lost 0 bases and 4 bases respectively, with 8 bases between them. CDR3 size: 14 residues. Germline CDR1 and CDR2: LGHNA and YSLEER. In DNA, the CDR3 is TGCGCCAGCAGCCAAGATCAGGAGGCAGATACGCAGTATTTT. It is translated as CASSQDQEADTQYF.

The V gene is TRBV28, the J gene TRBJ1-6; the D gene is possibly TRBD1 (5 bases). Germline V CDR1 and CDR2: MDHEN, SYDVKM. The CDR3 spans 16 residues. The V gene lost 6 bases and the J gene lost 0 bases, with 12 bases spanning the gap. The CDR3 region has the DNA TGTGCCAGCAGAGCCGGCGGGGGCTCCTATAATTCACCCCTCCACTTT. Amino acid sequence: CASRAGGGSYNSPLHF. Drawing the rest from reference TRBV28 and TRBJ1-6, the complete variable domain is DVKVTQSSRYLVKRTGEKVFLECVQDMDHENMFWYRQDPGLGLRLIYFSYDVKMKEKGDIPEGYSVSREKKERFSLILESASTNQTSMYLCASRAGGGSYNSPLHFGNGTRLTVT.

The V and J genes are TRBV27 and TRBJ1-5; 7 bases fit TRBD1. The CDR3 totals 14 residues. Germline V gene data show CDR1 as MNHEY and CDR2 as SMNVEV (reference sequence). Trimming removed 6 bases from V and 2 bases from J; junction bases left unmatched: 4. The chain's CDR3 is CASSRDRGNQPQHF. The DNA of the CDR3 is TGTGCCAGCAGCCGCGACAGGGGCAATCAGCCCCAGCATTTT.

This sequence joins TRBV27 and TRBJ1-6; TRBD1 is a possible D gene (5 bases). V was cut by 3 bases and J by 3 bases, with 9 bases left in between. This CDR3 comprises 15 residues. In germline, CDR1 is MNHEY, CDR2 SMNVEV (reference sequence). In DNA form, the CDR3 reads TGTGCCAGCAGTTTCCAGGGAAGCTATAATTCACCCCTCCACTTT. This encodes CASSFQGSYNSPLHF.

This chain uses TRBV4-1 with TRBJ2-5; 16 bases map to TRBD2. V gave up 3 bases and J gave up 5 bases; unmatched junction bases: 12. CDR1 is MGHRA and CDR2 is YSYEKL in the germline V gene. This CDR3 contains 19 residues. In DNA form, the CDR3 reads TGCGCCAGCAGCCAGAGCCCGGGACTAGCGGGGGGGCTTTTCGAGACCCAGTACTTC. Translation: CASSQSPGLAGGLFETQYF.

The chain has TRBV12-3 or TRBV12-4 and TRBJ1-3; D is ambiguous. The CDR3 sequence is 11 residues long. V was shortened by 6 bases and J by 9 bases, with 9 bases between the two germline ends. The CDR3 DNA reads TGTGCCAGCAGCCGCGCCCCCACCATATATTTT. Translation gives CASSRAPTIYF.